These T cell receptor beta chains were read from a single sample in a study of beta chain features in type 1 diabetes. Data came from immunoSEQ multiplex PCR; TCRdb stores just in-frame clones and leaves some out. This table has about 360,000 clones, approximately 12% appearing once. The material sequenced was naive CD4+ T cells from blood. The receptors come from a man aged 18-30 years in good health. The CDR3 runs from the conserved cysteine through the conserved F or W. The D gene is left open where the match is weak. Size tells how often a clone was seen (once, few, many) or the class of an expanded clone, and some rows leave it out.

TRBJ1-1,TRBV5-1,-,few,CASSLQRTNTEAFF,TGCGCCAGCAGCTTGCAGCGGACGAACACTGAAGCTTTCTTT
TRBJ2-5,TRBV18,TRBD2,-,CASSPGLAKETQYF,TGTGCCAGCTCACCGGGACTAGCAAAAGAGACCCAGTACTTC
TRBJ1-3,TRBV30,TRBD1,-,CAWSRQGLSMNTIYF,TGTGCCTGGAGCCGACAGGGGCTGTCTATGAACACCATATATTTT
TRBJ2-1,TRBV25-1,TRBD2,few,CASNGLAGGPGEQFF,TGTGCCAGCAATGGACTAGCGGGAGGGCCTGGTGAGCAGTTCTTC
TRBJ2-7,TRBV25-1,TRBD2,-,CASSDDLAGTFGEQYF,TGTGCCAGCAGTGATGATTTAGCGGGAACATTCGGCGAGCAGTACTTC
TRBJ2-7,TRBV11-2,TRBD2,-,CASNSLAGAVSYEQYF,TGTGCCAGCAACTCTCTAGCGGGGGCCGTCTCCTACGAGCAGTACTTC
TRBJ1-1,TRBV5-4,TRBD1,-,CASSGGTGIITEAFF,TGTGCCAGCAGCGGAGGGACAGGGATAATCACTGAAGCTTTCTTT
TRBJ2-7,TRBV6-5,-,-,CASGLYYEQYF,TGTGCCAGCGGACTTTACTACGAGCAGTACTTC
TRBJ2-7,TRBV30,TRBD2,-,CAWRTSGSTYEQYF,TGTGCCTGGAGGACTAGCGGGTCGACCTACGAGCAGTACTTC
TRBJ2-7,TRBV5-8,-,few,CASSLDRVLRASNF,TGTGCCAGCAGCTTGGACAGGGTCCTACGAGCATCTAACTTC
TRBJ2-1,TRBV28,-,few,CASSLLIREQFF,TGTGCCAGCAGTTTATTAATCCGGGAGCAGTTCTTC
TRBJ2-4,TRBV5-1,-,few,CASSLGPTEGDIQYF,TGCGCCAGCAGCTTGGGGCCGACAGAGGGGGACATTCAGTACTTC
TRBJ2-1,TRBV29-1,TRBD2,few,CSVGGGTEQFF,TGCAGCGTTGGGGGGGGAACTGAGCAGTTCTTC
TRBJ2-1,TRBV7-9,TRBD2,few,CASSLQRGGGNEQFF,TGTGCCAGCAGCTTGCAGCGGGGGGGCGGCAATGAGCAGTTCTTC
TRBJ2-3,TRBV7-9,-,few,CASSAHFGLTDTQYF,TGTGCCAGCAGCGCTCATTTCGGACTCACAGATACGCAGTATTTT
TRBJ2-5,TRBV5-4,-,-,CASSLPRQETQYF,TGTGCCAGCAGCTTGCCCAGGCAGGAGACCCAGTACTTC
TRBJ1-5,TRBV7-8,-,few,CASSLRPHRDGSNQPQHF,TGTGCCAGCAGCCTAAGACCCCACCGAGACGGGAGCAATCAGCCCCAGCATTTT
TRBJ1-2,TRBV6-5,-,-,CASSYSRGVDGYTF,TGTGCCAGCAGTTACTCACGGGGGGTGGATGGCTACACCTTC
TRBJ1-4,TRBV7-9,TRBD1,-,CASSLGDRADEKLFF,TGTGCCAGCAGCTTAGGGGACAGAGCGGATGAAAAACTGTTTTTT
TRBJ2-7,TRBV7-3,TRBD1,-,CASSLRSGGSSYEQYF,TGTGCCAGCAGCTTAAGGTCAGGGGGCAGCTCCTACGAGCAGTACTTC